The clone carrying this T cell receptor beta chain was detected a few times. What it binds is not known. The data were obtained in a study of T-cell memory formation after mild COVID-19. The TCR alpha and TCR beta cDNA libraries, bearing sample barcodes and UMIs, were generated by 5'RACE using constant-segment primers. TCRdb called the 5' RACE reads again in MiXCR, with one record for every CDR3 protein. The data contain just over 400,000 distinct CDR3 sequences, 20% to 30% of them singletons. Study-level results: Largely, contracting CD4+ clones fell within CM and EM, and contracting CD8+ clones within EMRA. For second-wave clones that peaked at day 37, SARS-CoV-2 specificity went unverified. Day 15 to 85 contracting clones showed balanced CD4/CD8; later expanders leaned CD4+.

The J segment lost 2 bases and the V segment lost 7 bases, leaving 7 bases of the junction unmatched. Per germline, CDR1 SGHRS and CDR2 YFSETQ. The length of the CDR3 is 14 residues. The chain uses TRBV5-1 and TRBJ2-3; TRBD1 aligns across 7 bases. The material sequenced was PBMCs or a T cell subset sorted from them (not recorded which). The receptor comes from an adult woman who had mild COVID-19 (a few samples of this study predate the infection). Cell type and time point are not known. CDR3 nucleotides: TGCGCCAGCGGGACCGGGACAGACACAGATACGCAGTATTTT. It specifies CASGTGTDTDTQYF.